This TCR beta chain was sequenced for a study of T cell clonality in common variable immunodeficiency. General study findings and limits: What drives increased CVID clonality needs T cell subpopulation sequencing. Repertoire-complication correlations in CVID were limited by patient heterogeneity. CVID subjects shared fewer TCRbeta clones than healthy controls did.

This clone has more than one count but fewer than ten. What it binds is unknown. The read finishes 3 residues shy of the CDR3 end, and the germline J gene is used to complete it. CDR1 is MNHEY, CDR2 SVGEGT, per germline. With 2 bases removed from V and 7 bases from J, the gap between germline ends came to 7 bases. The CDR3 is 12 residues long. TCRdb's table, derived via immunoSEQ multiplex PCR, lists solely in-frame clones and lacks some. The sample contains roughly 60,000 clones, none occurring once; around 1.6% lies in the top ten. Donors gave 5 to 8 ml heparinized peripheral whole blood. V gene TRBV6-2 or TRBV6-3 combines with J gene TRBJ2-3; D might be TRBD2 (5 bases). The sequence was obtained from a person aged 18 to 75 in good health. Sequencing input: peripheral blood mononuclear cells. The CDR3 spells CASSYAGNTQYF. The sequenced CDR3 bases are TGTGCCAGCAGTTACGCGGGTAATACG.